The 11 T cell receptor beta chains below were found in one sample sequenced in a study of cytomegalovirus exposure and HLA in healthy donors. The PCR employed 60 Vbeta primers together with 13 Jbeta primers. Clones were sequenced by immunoSEQ multiplex PCR, and TCRdb holds only the in-frame ones, with some missing. The sample gives 170,000 or so clones, around three quarters of which show up once; under 7.5% is in the top ten. The sequenced material came from PBMCs. All receptors derive from a man aged 35-49 years in good health and CMV-seronegative.

The V gene is TRBV6-5, the J gene TRBJ1-5; 9 positions agree with TRBD1. Germline CDR1 and CDR2: MNHEY and SVGAGI. This CDR3 is built from 14 residues. With 5 bases clipped from V and 2 bases from J, the junction kept 1 base outside the gene matches. The CDR3 sequence: CASSGDRGNQPQHF. The CDR3 DNA is TGTGCCAGCAGTGGGGACAGGGGCAATCAGCCCCAGCATTTT.

Only a few counts were recorded for this clone. CDR3 residues: CASSLIGVEPQHF. In DNA form, the CDR3 reads TGTGCCAGCAGCTTGATAGGGGTTGAGCCCCAGCATTTT. The chain joins TRBV7-9 to TRBJ1-5, with TRBD1 as a possible D gene (5 bases). Per germline, CDR1 SEHNR and CDR2 FQNEAQ (reference sequence). The CDR3 contains 13 residues. Trimming shortened V by 3 bases and J by 8 bases, and 11 bases separated the two germline ends.

The gene calls are TRBV29-1 and TRBJ2-1, with 9 positions matching TRBD2. The CDR3 covers 13 residues. Unmatched junction bases numbered 5, after V lost 5 bases and J lost 6 bases. The germline CDR1 and CDR2 sequences are SQVTM and ANQGSEA. CDR3 amino acids: CSVRREGPNEQFF. The CDR3 nucleotides read TGCAGCGTTCGGCGGGAGGGTCCCAATGAGCAGTTCTTC.

As regards this clone: No DNA is shown, since the ends of the CDR3 on it are uncertain; the CDR3 is the one TCRdb lists. The genes are TRBV12-2 and TRBJ1-5; the tabulated D call, TRBD1, remains unverified against the DNA. TRBV12-2 is marked as a pseudogene. The length of the CDR3 is 16 amino acids, counting both ends. CDR3 region: CASRLVGTGICQPQHF.

The V and J genes are TRBV5-4 and TRBJ2-5, with 7 bases that match TRBD2. With 6 bases clipped from V and 0 bases from J, the junction kept 8 bases outside the gene matches. The CDR3 contains 15 residues. Germline assignment: CDR1 SGHNT and CDR2 YYREEE (reference sequence). CDR3 sequence (DNA): TGTGCCAGCACTCTTAGCGGGCCTCACCAAGAGACCCAGTACTTC. Translated, it gives CASTLSGPHQETQYF.

With regard to this clone: The junction and the germline gene differ at one end; a read error may be behind it. J is TRBJ2-7 and V is TRBV6-6; D gene ambiguous. This CDR3 has 13 residues. In germline, CDR1 is MNHNY, CDR2 SVGAGI (reference sequence). CDR3 protein: CVSSYGLTYEQYF. CDR3 nucleotide sequence: TGTGTCAGCAGTTACGGGCTGACCTACGAGCAGTACTTC.

The chain is built from TRBV4-3 and TRBJ1-1; D remains unclear. V lost 0 bases and J 4 bases, leaving 12 bases between the germline ends. The length of the CDR3 is 15 residues. Germline V CDR1 and CDR2: LGHNA, YSLEER. The CDR3 reads CASSQDWIRGTEAFF. CDR3 bases: TGCGCCAGCAGCCAAGATTGGATCCGGGGCACTGAAGCTTTCTTT.

The chain links TRBV19 to TRBJ2-2, with D possibly TRBD1 on 5 matching bases. Trimming removed 1 base from V and 4 bases from J, with 10 bases in between. This CDR3 is 15 amino acids long. Looked up from germline, CDR1 is LNHDA and CDR2 is SQIVND (reference sequence). DNA for the CDR3: TGTGCCAGTAGTATAGGGGGCATCCCCACCGGGGAGCTGTTTTTT. This codes for CASSIGGIPTGELFF.

This clone came up once. This chain uses TRBV7-9 with TRBJ2-3; possible D gene TRBD2, 6 bases. This CDR3 contains 14 residues. Looked up from germline, CDR1 is SEHNR and CDR2 is FQNEAQ (reference sequence). Trimming cost V 5 bases and J 3 bases, with 12 bases left between them. CDR3 region: CASSQTGRTDTQYF. CDR3 DNA sequence: TGTGCCAGCAGCCAGACCGGGAGAACAGATACGCAGTATTTT.

This chain links TRBV27 with TRBJ1-2; TRBD1 matches at 8 bases. This CDR3 comprises 14 residues. The V gene's germline CDR1 is MNHEY and CDR2 SMNVEV (reference sequence). J gave up 8 bases and V 5 bases, and 10 bases lay outside the gene matches. The CDR3, as DNA: TGTGCCAGCAGTGGGGACAGGACCTATGGAGGCTACACCTTC. Its protein is CASSGDRTYGGYTF.

The rearrangement uses TRBV9 and TRBJ2-7, with 9 bases fitting TRBD2. This CDR3 region has 15 residues. Germline-derived CDR1 and CDR2 are SGDLS and YYNGEE. V trimming: 4 bases; J trimming: 7 bases; junction bases outside the gene matches: 12. The CDR3 DNA reads as TGTGCCAGCAGCTCTGGTGGTAGCGGGAGTGGAGAGCAGTACTTC. It translates to CASSSGGSGSGEQYF.